This T cell receptor (beta chain) appears in the sequencing data of a study of blood T cell repertoires in COVID-19. About the research overall: Whether acute or convalescent, the COVID-19 samples came from the United States, Italy and Spain. T cells, B-cell-depleted T cells, or PBMCs provided the cDNA or gDNA that served as material.

Trimming took 5 bases from V and 8 from J; bases not matched to a gene: 4. This CDR3 contains 12 residues. Germline assignment: CDR1 MDHEN and CDR2 SYDVKM. Source study methods: Reference gene primer amplification in the assay estimated nucleated cell counts. Method: immunoSEQ multiplex PCR; TCRdb's copy keeps in-frame clones and lacks some. That table furnishes V, J and clone size, whereas the DNA furnished D and trimming. The sample holds around 4,500 clones, almost 85% seen once. The receptor comes from a man between 65 and 79 years old with active COVID-19. This chain connects TRBV28 to TRBJ1-2; 8 positions match TRBD1. The sample comprised peripheral blood. CDR3 protein: CASSQQGEGYTF. DNA of the CDR3: TGTGCCAGCAGTCAACAGGGGGAAGGCTACACCTTC.